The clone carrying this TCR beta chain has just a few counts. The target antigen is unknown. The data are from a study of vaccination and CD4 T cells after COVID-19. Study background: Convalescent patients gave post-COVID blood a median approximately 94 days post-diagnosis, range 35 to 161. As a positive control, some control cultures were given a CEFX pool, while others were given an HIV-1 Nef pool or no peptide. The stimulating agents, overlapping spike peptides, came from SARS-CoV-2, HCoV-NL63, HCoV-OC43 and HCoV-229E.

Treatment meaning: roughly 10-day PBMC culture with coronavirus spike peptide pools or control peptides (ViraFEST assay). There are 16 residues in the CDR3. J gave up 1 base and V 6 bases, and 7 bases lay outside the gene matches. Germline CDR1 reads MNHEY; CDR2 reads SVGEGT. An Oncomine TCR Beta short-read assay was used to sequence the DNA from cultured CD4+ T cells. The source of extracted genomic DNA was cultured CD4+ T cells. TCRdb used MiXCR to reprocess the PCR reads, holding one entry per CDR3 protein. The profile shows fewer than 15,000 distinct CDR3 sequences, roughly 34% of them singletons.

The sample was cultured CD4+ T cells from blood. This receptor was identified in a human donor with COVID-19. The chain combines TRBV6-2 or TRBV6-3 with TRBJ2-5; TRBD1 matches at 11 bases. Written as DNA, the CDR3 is TGTGCCAGCAGCCGGACAGGGGGCAGGGGCCAAGAGACCCAGTACTTC. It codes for CASSRTGGRGQETQYF.